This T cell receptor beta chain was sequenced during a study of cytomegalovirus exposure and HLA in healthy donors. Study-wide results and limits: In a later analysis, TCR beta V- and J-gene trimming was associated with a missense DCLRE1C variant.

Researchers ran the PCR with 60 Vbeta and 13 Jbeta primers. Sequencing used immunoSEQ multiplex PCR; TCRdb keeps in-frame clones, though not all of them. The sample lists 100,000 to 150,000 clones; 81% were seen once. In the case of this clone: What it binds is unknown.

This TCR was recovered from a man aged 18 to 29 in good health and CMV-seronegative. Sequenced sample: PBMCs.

In nucleotides, the CDR3 is TGCGCCAGCAGCCTCAGGGGGCAGGGGTTTGAAAGCCTAGGCCACACTGAAGCTTTCTTT. Its translation is CASSLRGQGFESLGHTEAFF. This chain joins TRBV4-1 and TRBJ1-1; TRBD1 agrees at 8 bases. With 4 bases clipped from V and 3 bases from J, the junction kept 22 bases outside the gene matches. Per germline, CDR1 MGHRA and CDR2 YSYEKL. The CDR3 spans 20 residues.